The 16 T cell receptor beta chains reported below all come from one sample, sequenced in a study of molecular identifiers for immune sequencing clone quantification listed by TCRdb under 2018. The receptor library was made with PCR. The instrument given in TCRdb is Illumina HiSeq 4000. TCRdb cleaned the public reads at Q25 with fastp, built clones with MiXCR and kept in-frame beta chains. Rows with a matching CDR3 protein are joined into one entry that keeps the most common DNA and genes. The sample has about 320,000 distinct CDR3 sequences on record, 20% to 25% of them singletons. The ten most abundant clones make up approximately 0.8% of the sample. What was sequenced was naive CD8+ T cells from blood, with Jurkat cell RNA spiked in. This specimen's cell subset or site label, per the study, means: FACS-sorted CD8+CD4-CCR7+CD45RA+ naive T cells. The receptors stem from a human donor in good health. Some libraries in this study had Jurkat cell RNA spiked in.

There are many counts of this clonotype. The V gene is TRBV19, the J gene TRBJ2-1; 8 bases agree with TRBD2. The V gene's germline CDR1 is LNHDA and CDR2 SQIVND (reference sequence). The CDR3 extends over 15 amino acids. V gave up 3 bases and J gave up 6 bases; unmatched junction bases: 7. The CDR3 region is CASSIGLAPSNEQFF. The CDR3 nucleotides read TGTGCCAGTAGTATCGGACTAGCCCCTAGCAATGAGCAGTTCTTC.

This clonotype was counted ten times or more. This chain uses TRBV4-3 with TRBJ1-4; a possible D gene is TRBD1 (6 bases). The CDR3 totals 16 residues. Trimming removed 0 bases from V and 0 bases from J, with 8 bases in between. The germline V gene encodes CDR1 LGHNA and CDR2 YSLEER. This CDR3 is CASSQDRTATNEKLFF. Written as DNA, the CDR3 is TGCGCCAGCAGCCAAGATCGGACAGCAACTAATGAAAAACTGTTTTTT.

This clonotype was detected many times. The chain recombines TRBV27 with TRBJ1-1; D possibly corresponds to TRBD1 (6 bases). Germline CDR1 reads MNHEY; CDR2 reads SMNVEV (reference sequence). This CDR3 spans 13 amino acids. The V gene lost 5 bases and the J gene lost 4 bases, with 11 bases spanning the gap. The CDR3 DNA sequence: TGTGCCAGCAGTCCCACAGGGTTCACTGAAGCTTTCTTT. Its protein product is CASSPTGFTEAFF.

In its sample, this clonotype was seen many times. This chain joins TRBV6-5 and TRBJ1-5; D might be TRBD1 (5 bases). CDR1 and CDR2 from the germline V gene are MNHEY and SVGAGI. The CDR3 extends over 13 amino acids. Trimming pared 5 bases from V and 7 bases from J, leaving 12 bases between. The CDR3 coding sequence is TGTGCCAGCAGTCCTACAGAGGGGCAGCCCCAGCATTTT. This encodes CASSPTEGQPQHF.

This clonotype was found many times. The chain links TRBV6-2 or TRBV6-3 to TRBJ2-7; 7 nucleotides match TRBD1. The germline V gene has CDR1 MNHEY and CDR2 SVGEGT. The CDR3 is 13 amino acids. J was trimmed by 3 bases and V by 2 bases; bases with no gene match: 1. CDR3 nucleotide sequence: TGTGCCAGCAGTTACGGGACAGTCTACGAGCAGTACTTC. Translation: CASSYGTVYEQYF.

This clonotype was detected ten times or more. The CDR3, as DNA: TGTGCCAGCAGTCCCCGGGTAGCGCTAAGGAACGAGCAGTACTTC. Its translation is CASSPRVALRNEQYF. The chain couples TRBV27 to TRBJ2-7; the D gene is possibly TRBD2 (5 bases). The CDR3 loop spans 15 amino acids. The V end was cut by 5 bases, the J end by 5 bases, with 19 bases between. Germline-derived CDR1 and CDR2 are MNHEY and SMNVEV (reference sequence).

This clonotype was picked up many times. Written as DNA, the CDR3 is TGTGCCAGCAGCTTATTGGGTCCCGGAAGAGGCTACACCTTC. This encodes CASSLLGPGRGYTF. V gene TRBV7-2 combines with J gene TRBJ1-2; no clear D gene. Germline CDR1 and CDR2: SGHTA and FQGNSA. The V end lost 2 bases, the J end lost 8 bases, and 15 bases lay between the germline ends. This CDR3 comprises 14 residues.

Notes on this clonotype: A much larger clone sits a single nucleotide away, making a read error possible. This CDR3 is CASSIGGRTETQYF. Here the CDR3 DNA reads TGTGCCAGTAGTATAGGGGGCAGGACGGAGACCCAGTACTTC. The V gene is TRBV19, the J gene TRBJ2-5; TRBD1 is a possible D gene (5 bases). The length of the CDR3 is 14 residues. The V gene's germline CDR1 is LNHDA and CDR2 SQIVND (reference sequence). V dropped 1 base and J dropped 5 bases, with 11 bases sitting between them.

At least ten counts were recorded for this clonotype. The rearrangement links TRBV2 to TRBJ2-2; D assignment may be TRBD1 or TRBD2 (7 bases each). Germline CDR1 SNHLY, CDR2 FYNNEI. The CDR3 contains 16 residues. The V gene lost 4 bases and the J gene lost 4 bases, with 16 bases spanning the gap. CDR3 in amino acids: CASSGEGAHSTGELFF. The CDR3 nucleotides read TGTGCCAGCAGTGGGGAGGGGGCGCATAGCACCGGGGAGCTGTTTTTT.

At least ten counts were recorded for this clonotype. The chain carries TRBV7-9 and TRBJ1-4, with D tentatively TRBD1 (6 bases). The CDR3 loop spans 14 amino acids. CDR1 and CDR2 from the germline V gene are SEHNR and FQNEAQ (reference sequence). Deletions cut 5 bases from V and 8 bases from J, with 15 bases between. CDR3 sequence: CASSPRGGSEKLFF. In nucleotides, the CDR3 is TGTGCCAGCAGCCCCCGAGGGGGGAGCGAAAAACTGTTTTTT.

This clonotype came up many times. The chain combines TRBV28 with TRBJ1-2, with 7 bases lining up with TRBD1. The germline CDR1 and CDR2 sequences are MDHEN and SYDVKM. The ends lost 8 bases at V and 5 bases at J; junction bases unmatched: 5. The CDR3 covers 12 residues. CDR3 nucleotide sequence: TGTGCCAGCTGGGACAGTACTTATGGCTACACCTTC. Its protein is CASWDSTYGYTF.

There are many counts of this clonotype. The genes are TRBV23-1 and TRBJ1-5; D is uncertain. TRBV23-1 is identified as an open reading frame with a role that is uncertain. Between the trimmed V and J ends, which lost 7 bases and 5 bases, there was a span of 3 bases. The length of the CDR3 is 10 residues. CDR3 sequence (DNA): TGCGCCAGCACCCATCAGCCCCAGCATTTT. The encoded protein is CASTHQPQHF.

This clonotype appeared a single time. Relative to the germline gene, one junction end is altered; a read error may explain this. This chain uses TRBV29-1 with TRBJ1-2; 8 bases are a match to TRBD1. The germline gives CDR1 SQVTM, CDR2 ANQGSEA. The length of the CDR3 is 19 residues. The CDR3 here is CSVEALDPRQGYLDYGYIF. In nucleotides, the CDR3 is TGCAGCGTTGAAGCCCTAGACCCCCGACAGGGGTACTTGGACTATGGCTACATCTTC.

This clonotype appeared many times. The rearrangement uses TRBV6-2 or TRBV6-3 and TRBJ2-7; TRBD1 might be the D (6 bases). The V end lost 0 bases, the J end lost 3 bases, and 6 bases lay between the germline ends. The germline CDR1 and CDR2 sequences are MNHEY and SVGEGT. This CDR3 comprises 13 residues. The CDR3 spells CASSYSGHYEQYF. The CDR3, as DNA: TGTGCCAGCAGTTACTCGGGACACTACGAGCAGTACTTC.

In this sample, this clonotype turned up many times. The chain uses TRBV28 and TRBJ2-6, with D unclear. The CDR3 has 15 amino acids. With 6 bases removed from V and 0 bases from J, the gap between germline ends came to 9 bases. The germline V gene encodes CDR1 MDHEN and CDR2 SYDVKM. The DNA of the CDR3 is TGTGCCAGCAGAGTACAGCGCTCTGGGGCCAACGTCCTGACTTTC. Encoded protein: CASRVQRSGANVLTF.

This clonotype was counted between two and nine times. The chain recombines TRBV10-3 with TRBJ2-7, with a weak D call TRBD1 (6 bases). CDR1 is ENHRY, CDR2 SYGVKD, per germline. This CDR3 comprises 14 residues. With 2 bases removed from V and 3 bases from J, the gap between germline ends came to 11 bases. The CDR3 DNA reads as TGTGCCATCAGTGAGACAGGGCTGAACTACGAGCAGTACTTC. Encoded protein: CAISETGLNYEQYF.